This TCR beta chain is drawn from a study of blood T cells in healthy people across ages. The sample providers were healthy Caucasian people from Russia, aged about 6 to 90. Every participating donor contributed 8.5 to 10 milliliters of peripheral blood through a draw. A second about 7 to 11 cycle PCR used barcoded and J-beta primers. TCRdb re-called the 5' RACE reads through MiXCR, storing one row per CDR3 protein. The repertoire includes 650,000 to 950,000 distinct CDR3 sequences, about 42% of them detected once, and approximately 20% sits in the top ten. CDR1 and CDR2 (germline): LGHNA, YSLEER. The CDR3 runs to 14 residues. Trimming removed 0 bases from V and 11 bases from J; junction bases left unmatched: 3.

This clonotype was sampled from a man in his fifties or sixties in good health. The genes are TRBV4-3 and TRBJ1-6, with 8 positions matching TRBD1. The sample comprised blood. The CDR3 DNA follows: TGCGCCAGCAGCCAAGATTCGGGACAGGCACCCCTCCACTTT. Translated: CASSQDSGQAPLHF.